Listed here are 9 T cell receptor beta chains from one sample, sequenced in a study of T cell responses to AZD1222 COVID-19 vaccine. Assay: immunoSEQ multiplex PCR; the TCRdb copy retains only in-frame clones and omits some. The data show roughly 120,000 clones, about four fifths seen once. The sequencing used peripheral blood, collected on day 0 of AZD1222 vaccination. Source of these receptors: an adult in good health.

This clone was picked up one time. V usage is TRBV23-1 and J usage is TRBJ1-1; D remains unclear. TRBV23-1 is classed as an ORF, of uncertain function. The CDR3 contains 15 residues. Trimming stripped 0 bases from V and 6 bases from J, with 14 bases between. This chain's CDR3 is CASSQSYEERPEAFF. The CDR3, as DNA: TGCGCCAGCAGTCAATCCTACGAGGAGCGGCCTGAAGCTTTCTTT.

The chain recombines TRBV6-5 with TRBJ2-1, with 10 bases that match TRBD2. The CDR3 runs 14 residues. Germline CDR1 MNHEY, CDR2 SVGAGI. V lost 3 bases, J lost 8 bases, and 4 bases stayed unmatched. The CDR3 loop reads CASSYTSGVDEQFF. CDR3 nucleotides: TGTGCCAGCAGTTATACTAGCGGGGTCGATGAGCAGTTCTTC.

The V gene is TRBV5-4, the J gene TRBJ1-1, with TRBD1 matching 7 bases. Trimming at V came to 3 bases and at J to 10 bases, leaving 9 bases not matched to a gene. CDR3 size: 13 residues. The germline V gene has CDR1 SGHNT and CDR2 YYREEE (reference sequence). The DNA of the CDR3 is TGTGCCAGCAGCTATCCGACAGGGTCGGCAGCTTTCTTT. It yields the protein CASSYPTGSAAFF.

The table lists this clone with a few counts. The chain combines TRBV4-1 with TRBJ2-5; tentative D call: TRBD1 (5 bases). This CDR3 has 14 amino acids. V lost 3 bases and J lost 3, with 11 bases in between. Germline V lookup: CDR1 MGHRA, CDR2 YSYEKL. The CDR3 loop is CASSQIIREETQYF. Written as DNA, the CDR3 is TGCGCCAGCAGCCAGATAATCAGGGAAGAGACCCAGTACTTC.

The chain uses TRBV5-1 and TRBJ2-3; 9 bases agree with TRBD2. In germline, CDR1 is SGHRS, CDR2 YFSETQ. J lost 0 bases, V lost 8 bases, and 4 bases had no gene match. This CDR3 region has 14 residues. The CDR3 here is CASRTSVSTDTQYF. The DNA of the CDR3 is TGCGCCAGTAGGACTAGCGTTAGCACAGATACGCAGTATTTT. The whole variable domain, remainder taken from reference TRBV5-1 and TRBJ2-3, is KAGVTQTPRYLIKTRGQQVTLSCSPISGHRSVSWYQQTPGQGLQFLFEYFSETQRNKGNFPGRFSGRQFSNSRSEMNVSTLELGDSALYLCASRTSVSTDTQYFGPGTRLTVL.

This chain links TRBV10-1 with TRBJ1-5; D call uncertain. Per germline, CDR1 WNHNN and CDR2 SYGVQD (reference sequence). The CDR3 has 16 amino acids. Trimming took off 6 bases at V and 3 bases at J, with 18 bases between the two ends. The CDR3 region has the DNA TGCGCCAGCAGCCCTGGGGAGGATACCCACAATCAGCCCCAGCATTTT. Protein sequence: CASSPGEDTHNQPQHF.

V and J are TRBV21-1 and TRBJ2-7; TRBD1, as called in the table, went unchecked against the DNA. TRBV21-1 is reported as a pseudogene. The CDR3 runs to 17 residues. The CDR3 DNA follows: TGTGCCAGCAGCATCAAAAACGCGCAGGTGGGCTCCTACGAGCAGTACTTC. Translation gives CASSIKNAQVGSYEQYF.

The genes are TRBV9 and TRBJ2-6, with D unresolved. Germline assignment: CDR1 SGDLS and CDR2 YYNGEE. Trimming took off 0 bases at V and 0 bases at J, with 7 bases between the two ends. The CDR3 is 16 residues long. The CDR3 loop is CASSVEPFSGANVLTF. The DNA for the CDR3 is TGTGCCAGCAGCGTAGAGCCCTTCTCTGGGGCCAACGTCCTGACTTTC. Complete variable domain (other parts from reference TRBV9 and TRBJ2-6): DSGVTQTPKHLITATGQRVTLRCSPRSGDLSVYWYQQSLDQGLQFLIQYYNGEERAKGNILERFSAQQFPDLHSELNLSSLELGDSALYFCASSVEPFSGANVLTFGAGSRLTVL.

The chain joins TRBV7-9 to TRBJ2-3; the D gene could be TRBD1 or TRBD2 (5 bases each). This CDR3 has 13 amino acids. CDR1 is SEHNR and CDR2 is FQNEAQ in the germline V gene (reference sequence). V was trimmed by 5 bases and J by 2 bases, leaving 8 bases between them. The CDR3 region is CASSRDVTDTQYF. The CDR3 nucleotides are TGTGCCAGCAGCCGGGACGTCACAGATACGCAGTATTTT.